The entry that follows covers one T cell receptor (beta chain) sequence. These data originate in a study of cytomegalovirus exposure and HLA in healthy donors. PCR primers comprised 60 Vbeta and 13 Jbeta primers. Sequenced by immunoSEQ multiplex PCR; TCRdb stores in-frame clones only, minus some. This sample contains 100,000 to 150,000 clones. This CDR3 has 15 amino acids. Germline values: CDR1 SGHTA, CDR2 FQGNSA. V lost 6 bases and J 6 bases, leaving 19 bases between the germline ends. This chain connects TRBV7-2 to TRBJ2-3; D possibly corresponds to TRBD1 (5 bases). The specimen sequenced was PBMCs. This TCR was sampled from a man under 40 in good health and CMV-seronegative. CDR3 in DNA: TGTGCCAGCAGTCAAAATCCAGGGTTCAGGGATACGCAGTATTTT. Its protein product is CASSQNPGFRDTQYF.